The present T cell receptor (beta chain) was sequenced within a study of human T cells and chemical hapten exposure. As for the study in general: Mainly, slight library volume differences in the pool made TCR yields vary.

There are many counts of this clonotype. The junction differs from germline at one of its ends, possibly a read error. TCRdb fed the RACE reads into MiXCR, producing one record per CDR3 protein. Altogether about 90,000 distinct CDR3 sequences are present, about a tenth being singletons, with the ten largest covering more than 1%. Indicated time point: patch test 3, about 24 weeks after DPC sensitization. Indicated treatment: therapeutic diphenylcyclopropenone sensitization with weekly scalp DPC. The CDR3 runs to 14 residues. Per germline, CDR1 SSHAT and CDR2 FNYEAQ (reference sequence). The TCR sequence derives from a woman aged 30 to 39 with alopecia areata. Some clones in this sample may be carry-over from other donors' samples. Here the sequenced sample was whole blood, taken in connection with sensitization to the hapten diphenylcyclopropenone (DPC). The gene calls are TRBV7-7 and TRBJ2-3, with unresolved D. The CDR3 loop is CASSPILGLDTQYF. As DNA, the CDR3 is TGTGCTAGCAGCCCAATCCTCGGATTGGATACGCAGTATTTT.